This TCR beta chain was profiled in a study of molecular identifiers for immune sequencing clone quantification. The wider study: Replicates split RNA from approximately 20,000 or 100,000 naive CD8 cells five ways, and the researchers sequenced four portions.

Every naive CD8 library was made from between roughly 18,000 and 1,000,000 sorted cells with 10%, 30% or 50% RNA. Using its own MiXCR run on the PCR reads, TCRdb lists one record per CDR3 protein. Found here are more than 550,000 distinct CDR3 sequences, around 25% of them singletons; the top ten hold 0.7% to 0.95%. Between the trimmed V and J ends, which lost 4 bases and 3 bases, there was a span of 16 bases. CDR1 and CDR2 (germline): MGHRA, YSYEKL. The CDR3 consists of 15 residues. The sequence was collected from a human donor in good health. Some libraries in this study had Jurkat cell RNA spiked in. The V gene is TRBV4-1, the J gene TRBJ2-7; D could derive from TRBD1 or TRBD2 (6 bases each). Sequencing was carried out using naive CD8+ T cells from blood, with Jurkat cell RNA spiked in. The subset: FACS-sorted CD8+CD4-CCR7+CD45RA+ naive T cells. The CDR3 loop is CASSPGDIISYEQYF. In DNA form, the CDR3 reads TGCGCCAGCAGCCCGGGGGACATCATTAGCTACGAGCAGTACTTC.